This T cell receptor (beta chain) was retrieved from a study of beta chain features in type 1 diabetes. Study-wide results and limits: TCRB CDR3s from Type 1 diabetes patients were moderately but significantly shorter in all four CD4+ subsets. Individuals with type 1 diabetes displayed fewer insertions and more deletions at VDJ junctions.

By way of CD45RO/CCR7/CD25/CD127/CD95/CD27, the CD4+ regulatory, stem cell-like memory, central memory and naive cells were sorted. Populations isolated by sorting all had purity greater than 95%. The whole isolated RNA underwent reverse transcription, so sequencing captured expressed TCRB transcripts. Clones were read by immunoSEQ multiplex PCR, and TCRdb kept only the in-frame ones, dropping some. This table has 300,000 to 350,000 clones, approximately 10% appearing once. This clone has only a few counts. Its antigen remains unidentified. Sequencing used central memory CD4+ T cells from blood. This clonotype was sampled from a young man with type 1 diabetes.

CDR3 sequence reads: CSRVNQETQYF. Here the CDR3 DNA reads TGCAGTCGGGTAAATCAAGAGACCCAGTACTTC. The chain recombines TRBV20-1 with TRBJ2-5, with D unclear. V lost 8 bases and J lost 2, with 9 bases in between. The CDR3 length is 11 residues. Germline loops: CDR1 DFQATT, CDR2 SNEGSKA (reference sequence).